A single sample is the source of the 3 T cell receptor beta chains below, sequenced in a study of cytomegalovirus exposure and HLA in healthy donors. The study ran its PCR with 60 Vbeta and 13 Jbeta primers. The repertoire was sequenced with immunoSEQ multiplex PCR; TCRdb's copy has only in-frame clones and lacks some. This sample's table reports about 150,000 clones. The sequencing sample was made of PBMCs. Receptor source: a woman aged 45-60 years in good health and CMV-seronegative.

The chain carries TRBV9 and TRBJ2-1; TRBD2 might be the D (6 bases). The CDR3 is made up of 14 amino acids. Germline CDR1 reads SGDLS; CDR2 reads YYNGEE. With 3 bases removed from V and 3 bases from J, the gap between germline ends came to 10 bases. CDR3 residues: CASSARGVYNEQFF. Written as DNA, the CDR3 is TGTGCCAGCAGCGCCCGCGGGGTCTACAATGAGCAGTTCTTC.

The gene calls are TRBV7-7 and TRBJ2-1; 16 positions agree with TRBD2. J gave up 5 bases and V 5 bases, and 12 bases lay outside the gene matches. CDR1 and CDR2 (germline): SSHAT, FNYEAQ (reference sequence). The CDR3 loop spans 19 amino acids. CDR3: CASSKRGLAGGPQNNEQFF. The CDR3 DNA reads TGTGCCAGCAGCAAAAGGGGACTAGCGGGAGGGCCCCAAAACAATGAGCAGTTCTTC.

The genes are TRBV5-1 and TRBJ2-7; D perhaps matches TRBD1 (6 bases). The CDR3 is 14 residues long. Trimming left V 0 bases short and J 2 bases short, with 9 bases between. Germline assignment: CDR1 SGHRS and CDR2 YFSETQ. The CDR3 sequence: CASSLGTAAYEQYF. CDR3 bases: TGCGCCAGCAGCTTGGGGACAGCTGCCTACGAGCAGTACTTC.